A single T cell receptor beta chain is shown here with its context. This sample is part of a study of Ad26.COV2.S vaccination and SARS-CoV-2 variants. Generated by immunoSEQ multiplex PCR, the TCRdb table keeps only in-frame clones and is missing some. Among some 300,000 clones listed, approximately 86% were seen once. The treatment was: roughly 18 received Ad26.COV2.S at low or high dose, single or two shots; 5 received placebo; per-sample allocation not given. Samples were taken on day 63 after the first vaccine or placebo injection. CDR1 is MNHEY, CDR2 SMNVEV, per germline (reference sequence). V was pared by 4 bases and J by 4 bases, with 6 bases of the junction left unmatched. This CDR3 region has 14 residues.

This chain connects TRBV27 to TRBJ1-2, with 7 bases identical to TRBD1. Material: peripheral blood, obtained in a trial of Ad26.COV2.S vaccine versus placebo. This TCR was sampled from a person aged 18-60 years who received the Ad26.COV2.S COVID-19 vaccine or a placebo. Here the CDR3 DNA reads TGTGCCAGCAGTTCAGGGGGTGGGTCCTATGGCTACACCTTC. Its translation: CASSSGGGSYGYTF.